The 5 T cell receptor beta chains below come from one sample, sequenced in a study of blood T cell repertoires in COVID-19. This table comes from immunoSEQ multiplex PCR, and its TCRdb copy is limited to in-frame clones, with some not included. The sample consists of under 70,000 clones, 80% to 95% of them appearing once. Input material: peripheral blood. The receptors shown here come from a human donor with active COVID-19. The donor label of this sample is uncertain.

The chain carries TRBV6-5 and TRBJ2-7, with D perhaps matching TRBD1 (6 bases). Between the trimmed V and J ends, which lost 6 bases and 0 bases, there was a span of 15 bases. The CDR3 runs to 15 residues. Germline values: CDR1 MNHEY, CDR2 SVGAGI. CDR3 coding DNA: TGTGCCAGCAGGCCTGGACAGTTGGCCTCCTACGAGCAGTACGTC. Translating it yields CASRPGQLASYEQYV.

The gene calls are TRBV18 and TRBJ1-1, with 7 bases lining up with TRBD1. V lost 3 bases and J lost 2; bases outside the gene matches: 9. Germline V gene data show CDR1 as KGHSH and CDR2 as LQKENI. The CDR3 contains 16 residues. The CDR3 DNA reads as TGTGCCAGCTCACCCGGGGACAGTGCCCTCAACACTGAAGCTTTCTTT. Translation: CASSPGDSALNTEAFF.

This chain links TRBV27 with TRBJ2-3; perhaps TRBD1 as D (5 bases). Germline CDR1 reads MNHEY; CDR2 reads SMNVEV (reference sequence). The CDR3 totals 14 residues. The V end was cut by 3 bases, the J end by 5 bases, with 12 bases between. Here the CDR3 reads CASSFGQGEDTQYF. CDR3 sequence (DNA): TGTGCCAGCAGTTTTGGGCAGGGTGAAGATACGCAGTATTTT.

The rearrangement uses TRBV19 and TRBJ1-2; D call uncertain. Germline CDR1 LNHDA, CDR2 SQIVND (reference sequence). The CDR3 loop spans 14 amino acids. Trimming took off 6 bases at V and 0 bases at J, with 11 bases between the two ends. The CDR3 protein is CASSRERPNYGYTF. CDR3 nucleotide sequence: TGTGCCAGTAGCCGGGAACGCCCTAACTATGGCTACACCTTC. The whole variable domain, remainder taken from reference TRBV19 and TRBJ1-2, is DGGITQSPKYLFRKEGQNVTLSCEQNLNHDAMYWYRQDPGQGLRLIYYSQIVNDFQKGDIAEGYSVSREKKESFPLTVTSAQKNPTAFYLCASSRERPNYGYTFGSGTRLTVV.

V is TRBV9 and J is TRBJ2-1, with TRBD2 matching 8 bases. Looked up from germline, CDR1 is SGDLS and CDR2 is YYNGEE. J lost 5 bases, V lost 6 bases, and 7 bases had no gene match. CDR3 size: 14 residues. For the CDR3, the DNA is TGTGCCAGCAACCGCGGGGGGCGCGACAATGAGCAGTTCTTC. Amino acid sequence: CASNRGGRDNEQFF.